The entry below gives a single TCR beta chain sequence along with its context. Its antigen is still unknown. Base qualities are not provided; no much larger clone lies one nucleotide away. Patients with autoimmune disease history or receiving systemic immunosuppression were excluded from the trial. In every dose cohort, peripheral blood was drawn for TCR sequencing at baseline, cycle 4 day 1, and cycle 7 day 1. Samples came from an open-label, multicenter, first-in-human phase I dose-escalation trial of ivuxolimab. Adults with locally advanced or metastatic head and neck squamous cell, hepatocellular, melanoma or renal cell carcinoma were enrolled in the trial. CD4+ and CD8+ T cells were sorted separately from peripheral blood before TCR sequencing. For sequencing of the TCRbeta CDR3 region, genomic DNA was extracted from the sorted cells. The immunoSEQ Assay was used to sequence the TCRbeta CDR3 regions. TCRdb retrieved this table from immuneACCESS and kept in-frame rearrangements only. Not all clones are present; in checked studies, unresolved V genes account for under half, and no reason is known for the remainder. This sample is represented by about 77,000 clones; roughly 91% of them were singletons. Clones ranked in the top ten supply about 1.8% of the sample.

Based on the germline V gene (reference sequence), the CDR1 and CDR2 sequences are LNHNV and YYDKDF. V lost 0 bases and J lost 4 bases; the stretch between them is 7 bases long. The CDR3 runs 13 amino acids, cysteine and phenylalanine included. Only CDR3 DNA is held: 39 bases, read in frame from base 1. This specimen comes from a study of OX40 agonist ivuxolimab in advanced cancers. Study-level background: Ivuxolimab was a fully human IgG2 agonistic monoclonal antibody targeting the costimulatory receptor OX40 (CD134). Intravenous ivuxolimab was administered to patients every 2 weeks at six dose levels: 0.01, 0.1, 0.3, 1.5, 3 and 10 mg/kg. Among the roughly 50 dose-escalation patients, roughly 20 had hepatocellular carcinoma, approximately 15 melanoma, 9 renal cell carcinoma and 9 head and neck cancer. A male proportion of 82.7% and a mean age of 60 years, ranging from about 20 to 85, were recorded for the dose-escalation cohort. Prior anti-PD-1, anti-PD-L1 or anti-CTLA-4 therapy was permitted, and less than 45% of dose-escalation patients had received checkpoint inhibitors. Partial responses occurred in three dose-escalation patients, of whom one had hepatocellular carcinoma and two had cutaneous melanoma. Peripheral TCRbeta sequencing was intended to test whether TCR sequence diversity was altered and clonal T-cell expansion was caused by ivuxolimab. The monotherapy dose-escalation portion (N of about 57 patients) of the phase I ivuxolimab trial is reported in the paper.

Here is what the overall study found, with its caveats: In partial responders in the 0.1-3.0 mg/kg groups, normalized peripheral clonal expansion was found to be among the lowest, especially among CD8+ T cells. The antigen specificity of the clonally expanded peripheral T cells was not determined. Low levels of normalized T-cell clonal expansion were also shown by some nonresponding patients. At doses from 0.1 to 3.0 mg/kg, clonal expansion was seen in both CD4+ and CD8+ blood T cells between baseline and week 6. After ivuxolimab, CD8+ T cells had more expanded clones than CD4+ T cells on average.

The receptor was isolated from an adult with an advanced solid tumor such as melanoma, head and neck, liver or kidney cancer. The chain is encoded by TRBV15 joined to TRBJ2-7; no D segment can be confidently identified. This material consisted of CD4+ or CD8+ T cells sorted from blood, taken in a trial of the OX40 agonist ivuxolimab. The nucleotide sequence is given as TGTGCCACCAGCAGAGATCAAGGATACGAGCAGTACTTC. It is translated as CATSRDQGYEQYF.